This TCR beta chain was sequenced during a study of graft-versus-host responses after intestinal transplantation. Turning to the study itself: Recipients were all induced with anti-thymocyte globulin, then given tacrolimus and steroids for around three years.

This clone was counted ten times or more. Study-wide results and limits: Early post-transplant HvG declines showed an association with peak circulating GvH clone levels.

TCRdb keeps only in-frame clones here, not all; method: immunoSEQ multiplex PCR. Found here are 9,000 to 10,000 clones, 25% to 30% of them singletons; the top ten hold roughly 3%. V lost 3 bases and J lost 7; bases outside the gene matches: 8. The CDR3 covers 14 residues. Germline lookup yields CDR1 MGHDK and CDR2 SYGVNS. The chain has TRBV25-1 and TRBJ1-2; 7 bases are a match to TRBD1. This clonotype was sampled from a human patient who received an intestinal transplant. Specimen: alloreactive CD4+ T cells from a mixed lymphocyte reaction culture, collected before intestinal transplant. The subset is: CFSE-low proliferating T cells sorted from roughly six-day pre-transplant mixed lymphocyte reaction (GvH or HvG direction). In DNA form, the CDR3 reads TGTGCCAGCAGTGACCTACAGGGGCCAAGTGGCTACACCTTC. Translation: CASSDLQGPSGYTF.